The clone carrying this TCR gamma chain has a handful of counts. Antigen unknown. After alphabeta T cell depletion, CD3+ Vdelta1+ Vdelta2- thymocytes were sorted. Sequences come from RNA converted to cDNA by reverse transcription. The CDR3 regions were amplified by multiplex PCR from V-gene primers to a constant-region primer. TCRdb reanalyzed the multiplex PCR reads using CATT. The sample includes under 25,000 gamma-chain clones, approximately 14% of them seen just once. The V segment lost 9 bases and the J segment 9 bases; nucleotides outside the gene matches: 14. Germline loops: CDR1 VENAVY, CDR2 YDSYNSRV. CDR3 length: 12 residues. These data are taken from a study of Vδ1+ human thymocytes. General study results and limits: Thymic TRG and TRD repertoires appeared highly polyclonal. Bulk data may be misread because of unexpected Vdelta2 sequences. TRG sequences recurred across donors, whereas TRD sequences stayed essentially private. Unlike peripheral blood Vdelta1+ controls, thymic delta-chain sequences included roughly 18% Vdelta2 and few Vdelta3.

The clonotype comes from a child less than two years old who had congenital heart surgery. The source material was Vdelta1+ gamma-delta thymocytes from the thymus. Subset here: FACS-sorted CD3+ TCRalphabeta- TCRVdelta1+ TCRVdelta2- thymocytes. The genes are TRGV8 and TRGJ1 or TRGJ2. The CDR3 nucleotides are TGTGCCACCAACCACGACACTGTTAAGAAACTCTTT. Protein sequence: CATNHDTVKKLF.